This T cell receptor beta chain is drawn from a study of blood T cell repertoires in COVID-19. Across the study: Spain, Italy and the United States supplied samples that represented acute and convalescent COVID-19. T cells, B-cell-depleted T cells, or PBMCs provided the cDNA or gDNA that served as material.

V shed 4 bases and J 5 bases; nucleotides not matched to a gene: 9. The CDR3 has 15 residues. Per the germline V gene, CDR1 is SGHNT and CDR2 is YYREEE (reference sequence). Authors' processing steps: Estimates of nucleated cell counts were drawn from the amplification of reference gene primers. TCRdb keeps only in-frame clones here, not all; method: immunoSEQ multiplex PCR. That table is the source of V, J and clone size, and D and trimming were worked out from the DNA. The sample has around 320,000 clones; approximately 85% are singletons. The gene calls are TRBV5-4 and TRBJ2-1, with 7 nucleotides matching TRBD2. This sequence was found in a human donor in a cohort sampled during active COVID-19. Material for sequencing was peripheral blood. CDR3 DNA: TGTGCCAGCAGCGGAGTTGGCGGGGGTAACAATGAGCAGTTCTTC. It yields the protein CASSGVGGGNNEQFF.